This entry describes one TCR beta chain. Its antigen has not been determined. Base qualities are not provided; no much larger clone lies one nucleotide away. Counted from cysteine to phenylalanine, this CDR3 has 15 amino acids. Just the 45-base CDR3 DNA is kept, in frame starting at base 1. V is cut back by 4 bases and J by 0 bases, with 6 bases in the junction unmatched. Per the germline V gene (reference sequence), SGHNT is the CDR1 and YYREEE is the CDR2. This sample is drawn from a study of CD8 T cells in Susac syndrome (dated by TCRdb to between 2018 and 2021). About the full investigation: Among the Susac syndrome patients who were sequenced, clinically active disease was present in more than 5 and clinical remission was observed in roughly 8. At blood withdrawal, Susac syndrome patients were either therapy-naive, taking corticosteroids (in some cases with IVIg as well), or taking IVIg alone. Clonality of the CD8+ T cell repertoire was compared between more than 10 healthy donors, roughly 14 Susac syndrome patients and under 16 multiple sclerosis patients. The study used repertoire sequencing to test whether antigen drove CD8+ T cell activation and differentiation in Susac syndrome.

General findings and caveats noted by the study authors: CD8+ repertoires in Susac syndrome showed clonal expansion, which was highest in CD8+ TEMRA cells and was greater in clinically active patients than in remitting patients. In the total CD8+ and CD8+ TEMRA repertoires, sixteen and five Susac-specific public clones, respectively, were identified. The study acknowledged that relatively few individuals were included in the TCR sequencing and HLA analysis.

RNA was extracted using the RNeasy kit, and about 0.45 to 1 ug of the RNA was reverse transcribed with random hexamers. The immunoSEQ multiplex PCR assay, which covers 54 Vbeta and 13 Jbeta segments, was used to amplify TCR beta CDR3 regions. To correct PCR amplification bias, a synthetic template baseline was used for both primer optimization and computational correction. For the original study's pipeline: Reads were annotated to V, D and J genes according to IMGT and were analyzed with immunoSEQ Analyzer, with only productive sequences retained. Clonality was calculated as one minus the Shannon entropy normalized by log2 of the number of productive unique sequences. For each patient and control, public and private clones were evaluated among the 100 most prevalent clones. Susac-specific clones were defined as absent from healthy and MS cohorts, around 1,000 published viral clones and other ImmuneACCESS disease sequences. TCRdb itself trimmed the public reads at Q25 with fastp, ran MiXCR and retained productive beta chains. Rows merge per CDR3 protein into single entries with the most common DNA and genes. The V and J calls follow TCRdb's processing rather than the paper's. A total of tens of thousands of distinct CDR3 sequences appear in this sample, approximately 95% of them only once. Under 0.6% of the sample goes to the ten largest clones.

Peripheral blood CD8+ and CD4+ T cells from healthy donors, Susac syndrome patients and multiple sclerosis patients were profiled using high-throughput TCR beta sequencing. The Susac syndrome patients fulfilled recently defined diagnostic criteria for definite or probable disease. Bulk CD8+ and CD4+ T cells were purified by magnetic negative isolation, whereas CD8+ TEMRA cells were enriched by FACS. Blood was drawn into EDTA tubes, processed within 24 hours, and PBMCs were isolated by density gradient centrifugation. PBMCs intended for TCR sequencing were cryopreserved in liquid nitrogen and were subsequently thawed in a 37 degrees C water bath. A purity of at least 90% was achieved for sorted or isolated CD4+, CD8+ and CD8+ TEMRA cells.

The specimen sequenced was CD8+ T cells from PBMCs. The sequence was obtained from a human donor with Susac syndrome. Recombination connected TRBV5-4 to TRBJ1-2, and TRBD1 aligns with 7 junction nucleotides. Here is the DNA: TGTGCCAGCAGCCCCTGGACAGGAGCTAACTATGGCTACACCTTC. This gives the protein CASSPWTGANYGYTF.